This entry concerns a single T cell receptor beta chain. Its antigen remains unidentified. The CDR3 covers 15 residues. The ends were cut back, 0 bases at V and 2 bases at J, with 8 bases in the middle. CDR1 and CDR2 from the germline V gene are LNHDA and SQIVND (reference sequence). TCRdb re-called the reads through MiXCR, storing one row per CDR3 protein. The sample contains around 130,000 distinct CDR3 sequences, about 24% of which appear only once. The sample belongs to a study of T cell repertoires in cytomegalovirus infection. The wider study: Shared public TCR beta signatures pointed to both CMV infection and a matching HLA type.

The sample was PBMCs, sequenced either directly or after in vitro stimulation (not recorded which). The chain links TRBV19 to TRBJ2-1; no reliable D call. The receptor's source is a human donor in good health (CMV status not recorded). Some clones in this sample may be carry-over from other donors' samples. The CDR3 sequence: CASSIEDRTYNEQFF. DNA for the CDR3: TGTGCCAGTAGTATAGAGGATAGAACCTACAATGAGCAGTTCTTC.